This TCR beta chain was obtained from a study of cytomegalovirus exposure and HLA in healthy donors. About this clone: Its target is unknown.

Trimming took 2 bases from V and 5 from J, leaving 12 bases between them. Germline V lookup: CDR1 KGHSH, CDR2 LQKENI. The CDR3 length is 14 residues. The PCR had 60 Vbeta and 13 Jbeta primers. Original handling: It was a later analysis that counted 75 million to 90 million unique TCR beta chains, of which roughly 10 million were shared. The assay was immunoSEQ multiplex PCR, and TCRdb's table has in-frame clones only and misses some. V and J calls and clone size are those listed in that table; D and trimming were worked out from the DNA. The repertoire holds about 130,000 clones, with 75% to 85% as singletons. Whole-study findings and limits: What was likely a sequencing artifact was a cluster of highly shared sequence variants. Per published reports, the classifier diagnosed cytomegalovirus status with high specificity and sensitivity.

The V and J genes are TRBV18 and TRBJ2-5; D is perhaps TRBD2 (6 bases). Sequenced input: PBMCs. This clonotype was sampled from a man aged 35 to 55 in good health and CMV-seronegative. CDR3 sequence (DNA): TGTGCCAGCTCACCAACGGGAGCGAAGGAGACCCAGTACTTC. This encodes CASSPTGAKETQYF.